These 25 T cell receptor beta chains came from one sample sequenced in a study of CD8 T cells in ankylosing spondylitis. Study results and caveats: Apparently characteristic of ankylosing spondylitis blood was a TCR beta motif (fewer than ten highly homologous variants).

Their antigens are not known. TCRdb re-called the 5' RACE reads with MiXCR, one entry per CDR3 protein. Here the sample spans a few hundred thousand distinct CDR3 sequences, more than 9.5% being singletons. The sequencing input was blood, either unsorted or a sorted T cell fraction (not recorded which). The receptors here all came from a male donor with ankylosing spondylitis.

V usage is TRBV20-1 and J usage is TRBJ1-5; D ambiguous. Trimming cost V 3 bases and J 1 base, with 7 bases left between them. Germline values: CDR1 DFQATT, CDR2 SNEGSKA (reference sequence). The length of the CDR3 is 13 residues. DNA for the CDR3: TGCAGTGCTAGTGAGCAGAGCAATCAGCCCCAGCATTTT. Its protein is CSASEQSNQPQHF.

The chain links TRBV7-9 to TRBJ1-1; 8 nucleotides line up with TRBD1. Looked up from germline, CDR1 is SEHNR and CDR2 is FQNEAQ (reference sequence). V shed 5 bases, J shed 6 bases, and the junction held 8 bases outside the gene matches. CDR3 length: 14 residues. The CDR3 coding sequence is TGTGCCAGCAGCCCACAGACAGGGGACCCTGAAGCTTTCTTT. The encoded protein is CASSPQTGDPEAFF.

This clonotype turned up a few times. The chain couples TRBV5-1 to TRBJ2-1; D remains unclear. V was cut by 4 bases and J by 7 bases, with 9 bases left in between. This CDR3 contains 12 residues. The V gene's germline CDR1 is SGHRS and CDR2 YFSETQ. As DNA, the CDR3 is TGCGCCAGCAGCCCCGCTTGGAATGAGCAGTTCTTC. Protein: CASSPAWNEQFF.

This clonotype was picked up a small number of times. The chain uses TRBV15 and TRBJ1-1; D is possibly TRBD1 (6 bases). Trimming took off 3 bases at V and 5 bases at J, with 13 bases between the two ends. CDR3 length: 14 amino acids. Germline V gene sequence: CDR1 LNHNV, CDR2 YYDKDF (reference sequence). CDR3 in DNA: TGTGCCACCAGCAGGGCCCGGACAGCAACTGAAGCTTTCTTT. It is translated as CATSRARTATEAFF.

This clonotype was recorded a few times. This sequence joins TRBV20-1 and TRBJ1-1, with 7 bases aligning to TRBD1. Germline CDR1 DFQATT, CDR2 SNEGSKA (reference sequence). Trimming at V came to 4 bases and at J to 5 bases, leaving 10 bases not matched to a gene. CDR3 length equals 14 residues. The CDR3 DNA sequence: TGCAGTGCTACCCCTTACAGGGGTAAAACTGAAGCTTTCTTT. It translates to CSATPYRGKTEAFF.

The gene calls are TRBV12-3 or TRBV12-4 and TRBJ2-7, with 7 bases matching TRBD2. The CDR3 runs 12 residues. V trimming: 4 bases; J trimming: 12 bases; junction bases outside the gene matches: 9. The CDR3 loop is CASSSSQAGRYF. The CDR3 nucleotides are TGTGCCAGCAGTTCCAGCCAAGCGGGACGGTACTTC.

A few counts support this clonotype. This sequence joins TRBV7-9 and TRBJ2-7; the D is unclear. The CDR3 sequence is 14 residues long. Trimming removed 4 bases from V and 4 bases from J, with 14 bases in between. CDR1 is SEHNR, CDR2 FQNEAQ, per germline (reference sequence). CDR3 bases: TGTGCCAGCAGCTATACTTATCTTGGGTACGAGCAGTACGTC. Protein: CASSYTYLGYEQYV.

This clonotype was seen only a few times. The chain couples TRBV29-1 to TRBJ2-7; the match to TRBD1 covers 9 bases. The CDR3 sequence is 16 residues long. Germline V CDR1 and CDR2: SQVTM, ANQGSEA. V was clipped by 0 bases and J by 2 bases; unmatched bases: 8. The CDR3 loop is CSVEELRGDRAYEQYF. CDR3 DNA sequence: TGCAGCGTTGAAGAATTACGTGGGGACAGGGCCTACGAGCAGTACTTC.

The genes are TRBV5-1 and TRBJ2-5, with 13 bases matching TRBD2. The CDR3 runs 17 residues. J lost 2 bases, V lost 4 bases, and 8 bases had no gene match. Germline V gene sequence: CDR1 SGHRS, CDR2 YFSETQ. The CDR3 is CASSIGTSGIGQETQYF. CDR3 coding DNA: TGCGCCAGCAGCATCGGGACTAGCGGGATTGGGCAAGAGACCCAGTACTTC.

This chain links TRBV29-1 with TRBJ2-7; TRBD2 might be the D (5 bases). The CDR3 runs 11 residues. V lost 5 bases and J 5 bases, leaving 10 bases between the germline ends. The germline gives CDR1 SQVTM, CDR2 ANQGSEA. The CDR3 DNA reads as TGCAGCGTTCTTACTAGTAACGAGCAGTACGTC. This encodes CSVLTSNEQYV.

This clonotype was detected many times. This chain links TRBV25-1 with TRBJ2-1; 8 nucleotides match TRBD2. The J segment lost 5 bases and the V segment lost 6 bases, leaving 6 bases of the junction unmatched. This CDR3 comprises 14 residues. The germline V gene has CDR1 MGHDK and CDR2 SYGVNS. CDR3 amino acids: CASRNSGENNEQFF. The CDR3 DNA follows: TGTGCCAGCAGGAATAGCGGGGAAAACAATGAGCAGTTCTTC.

This clonotype was detected ten times or more. The J gene is TRBJ2-7, the V gene TRBV7-9; 8 bases are a match to TRBD1. This CDR3 has 15 amino acids. The V gene's germline CDR1 is SEHNR and CDR2 FQNEAQ (reference sequence). Losses at the gene ends were 2 bases for V and 3 bases for J; bases not matched to a gene: 6. CDR3 nucleotide sequence: TGTGCCAGCAGCTTATCGGCAGGGGGCTTCTACGAGCAGTACGTC. This codes for CASSLSAGGFYEQYV.

This clonotype was seen more than once but under ten times. The chain employs TRBV7-9 and TRBJ2-3, with TRBD2 identical over 12 bases. Trimming cost V 5 bases and J 6 bases; bases outside gene matches: 9. Germline CDR1 reads SEHNR; CDR2 reads FQNEAQ (reference sequence). The CDR3 runs to 16 residues. As DNA, the CDR3 is TGTGCCAGCAGCCCTGGACTAGCGGGGCTGGGGGATACGCAGTATTTT. It encodes CASSPGLAGLGDTQYF.

This clonotype was seen a handful of times. The chain combines TRBV20-1 with TRBJ1-1; D might be TRBD1 (6 bases). This CDR3 contains 13 residues. Germline assignment: CDR1 DFQATT and CDR2 SNEGSKA (reference sequence). V was trimmed by 6 bases and J by 1 base, leaving 12 bases between them. CDR3 DNA: TGCAGTGCCCCGGGACAATCGAACACTGAAGCTTTCTTT. Encoded protein: CSAPGQSNTEAFF.

The CDR3 DNA reads as TGTGCCAGCAGCTTAGCGCTCGGGGGGCTAGAGGGCTACACCTTC. Its protein product is CASSLALGGLEGYTF. This chain uses TRBV7-2 with TRBJ1-2; D might be TRBD1 (6 bases). V was pared by 0 bases and J by 8 bases, with 16 bases between. The CDR3 loop spans 15 amino acids. CDR1 is SGHTA, CDR2 FQGNSA, per germline.

V is TRBV24-1 and J is TRBJ2-1; 12 bases are a match to TRBD2. Germline CDR1 is KGHDR and CDR2 is SFDVKD. The CDR3 covers 16 residues. The J segment lost 3 bases and the V segment lost 4 bases, leaving 3 bases of the junction unmatched. CDR3 loop: CATSETSGSNYNEQFF. For the CDR3, the DNA is TGTGCCACCAGTGAGACTAGCGGGAGTAACTACAATGAGCAGTTCTTC.

This clonotype has a handful of counts. The CDR3 coding sequence is TGTGCCAGCAGCTCAGCGTCCGGGGAGCTGTTTTTT. Amino acid sequence: CASSSASGELFF. The V gene is TRBV5-8, the J gene TRBJ2-2; D ambiguous. CDR1 is SGHTS and CDR2 is YDEGEE in the germline V gene. V was cut by 3 bases and J by 6 bases, with 6 bases left in between. This CDR3 has 12 amino acids.

This clonotype was picked up a small number of times. The chain combines TRBV20-1 with TRBJ1-6; 9 bases match TRBD1. Trimming cost V 5 bases and J 5 bases; bases outside gene matches: 4. Looked up from germline, CDR1 is DFQATT and CDR2 is SNEGSKA (reference sequence). The CDR3 runs 14 residues. The CDR3 DNA reads TGCAGTGCTGGGACAGGGACCGATAATTCACCCCTCCACTTT. Translated, it gives CSAGTGTDNSPLHF.

The chain recombines TRBV7-2 with TRBJ2-7; 7 bases match TRBD2. CDR1 and CDR2 from the germline V gene are SGHTA and FQGNSA. Trimming at V came to 6 bases and at J to 2 bases, leaving 4 bases not matched to a gene. The CDR3 contains 13 residues. CDR3 sequence reads: CASRQAGPYEQYF. DNA of the CDR3: TGTGCCAGCAGACAAGCGGGGCCCTACGAGCAGTACTTC.

V is TRBV20-1 and J is TRBJ2-3, with TRBD2 identical over 9 bases. V lost 6 bases to trimming and J lost 0 bases; unmatched junction nucleotides: 16. Germline lookup yields CDR1 DFQATT and CDR2 SNEGSKA (reference sequence). This CDR3 spans 18 amino acids. The CDR3 protein is CSAAGVGRREGSTDTQYF. CDR3 sequence (DNA): TGCAGTGCCGCGGGGGTCGGTAGGCGGGAGGGTAGCACAGATACGCAGTATTTT.

A few counts support this clonotype. This sequence joins TRBV19 and TRBJ2-4, with D maybe TRBD1 (6 bases). Germline V lookup: CDR1 LNHDA, CDR2 SQIVND (reference sequence). The CDR3 sequence is 14 residues long. V lost 10 bases, J lost 0 bases, and 13 bases lay in between. In DNA, the CDR3 is TGTGCCACCCGGGACACCTTAGCCAAAAACATTCAGTACTTC. Protein sequence: CATRDTLAKNIQYF.

V usage is TRBV29-1 and J usage is TRBJ1-1, with a weak D call TRBD1 (5 bases). Germline V CDR1 and CDR2: SQVTM, ANQGSEA. The CDR3 consists of 14 residues. Between the trimmed V and J ends, which lost 5 bases and 0 bases, there was a span of 13 bases. This CDR3 is CSVRPGPLNTEAFF. The CDR3 DNA reads as TGCAGCGTTAGGCCGGGACCCTTGAACACTGAAGCTTTCTTT. Full variable domain (rest looked up from reference TRBV29-1 and TRBJ1-1): SAVISQKPSRDICQRGTSLTIQCQVDSQVTMMFWYRQQPGQSLTLIATANQGSEATYESGFVIDKFPISRPNLTFSTLTVSNMSPEDSSIYLCSVRPGPLNTEAFFGQGTRLTVV.

The chain recombines TRBV6-1 with TRBJ2-7, with a weak D call TRBD2 (5 bases). From germline, CDR1 is MNHNS and CDR2 SASEGT. The V end was cut by 3 bases, the J end by 6 bases, with 15 bases between. The CDR3 runs 14 residues. The CDR3 spells CASSDWGGGSEQYV. DNA of the CDR3: TGTGCCAGCAGTGACTGGGGTGGAGGAAGCGAGCAGTACGTC.

This clonotype was counted between two and nine times. This chain links TRBV5-1 with TRBJ2-3, with TRBD2 matching over 10 bases. Germline V gives CDR1 SGHRS, CDR2 YFSETQ. The CDR3 spans 17 residues. The ends lost 0 bases at V and 2 bases at J; junction bases unmatched: 6. CDR3 protein: CASSLAASGRDTDTQYF. In nucleotides, the CDR3 is TGCGCCAGCAGCTTGGCGGCTAGCGGGAGAGACACAGATACGCAGTATTTT.

This chain uses TRBV10-3 with TRBJ1-2; no clear D gene. Germline CDR1 ENHRY, CDR2 SYGVKD. The CDR3 totals 14 residues. Between the trimmed V and J ends, which lost 11 bases and 6 bases, there was a span of 22 bases. CDR3 nucleotides: TGTGCCTCTACCCCCGCGGGAATCGGGCATGGCTACACCTTC. Translated, it gives CASTPAGIGHGYTF.